These 32 T cell receptor beta chains were all obtained from the same sample, sequenced in a study of identical twins (dated by TCRdb to 2016 to 2018). Library construction relied on 5' RACE. TCRdb records Illumina HiSeq 2000 as the sequencer. TCRdb handled the public reads itself, with Q25 trimming in fastp and clone calling in MiXCR, and kept productive beta chains. Under each unique CDR3 protein, matching rows form one entry showing the most common genes and DNA. The sample table holds 570,000 or so distinct CDR3 sequences, of which 9.5% to 10% were seen once. Around 3.2% of the sample rests with the top ten. This same sample was also part of a study on yellow fever vaccine responses in identical twins.

Sequencing was performed on PBMCs. The receptors were sampled from a woman younger than 30 in good health.

This clonotype was counted many times. The chain recombines TRBV10-3 with TRBJ2-1; D is undetermined. Looked up from germline, CDR1 is ENHRY and CDR2 is SYGVKD. The V and J ends lost 10 bases and 6 bases respectively, with 13 bases between them. The CDR3 loop spans 12 amino acids. CDR3: CATSPTRNEQFF. For the CDR3, the DNA is TGTGCCACGAGCCCCACACGCAATGAGCAGTTCTTC.

Ten or more counts support this clonotype. The chain is built from TRBV24-1 and TRBJ2-2, with unresolved D. Germline CDR1 KGHDR, CDR2 SFDVKD. V lost 4 bases, J lost 0 bases, and 11 bases lay in between. This CDR3 is built from 16 residues. The CDR3 region is CATSDPARANTGELFF. In nucleotides, the CDR3 is TGTGCCACCAGTGACCCCGCAAGGGCGAACACCGGGGAGCTGTTTTTT.

The V and J genes are TRBV5-6 and TRBJ2-7; D call uncertain. The V gene lost 0 bases and the J gene lost 3 bases, with 13 bases spanning the gap. CDR3 length equals 15 residues. Germline V CDR1 and CDR2: SGHDT, YYEEEE. In nucleotides, the CDR3 is TGTGCCAGCAGCTTGGCCCCTAGTGAAAACTACGAGCAGTACTTC. Protein sequence: CASSLAPSENYEQYF. The full variable domain, rest sourced from reference TRBV5-6 and TRBJ2-7, is DAGVTQSPTHLIKTRGQQVTLRCSPKSGHDTVSWYQQALGQGPQFIFQYYEEEERQRGNFPDRFSGHQFPNYSSELNVNALLLGDSALYLCASSLAPSENYEQYFGPGTRLTVT.

The rearrangement uses TRBV27 and TRBJ2-1, with D perhaps TRBD2 (6 bases). CDR3 size: 19 residues. Deletions cut 5 bases from V and 7 bases from J, with 30 bases between. Germline-derived CDR1 and CDR2 are MNHEY and SMNVEV (reference sequence). This CDR3 is CASSPTSRTLGRNINEQFF. The CDR3 nucleotides are TGTGCCAGCAGTCCCACCTCAAGGACGTTGGGGAGGAATATAAATGAGCAGTTCTTC.

The chain employs TRBV6-5 and TRBJ1-1; 9 bases map to TRBD1. The V gene end was trimmed by 0 bases and the J gene end by 8 bases; junction bases not matched to a gene: 7. CDR1 MNHEY and CDR2 SVGAGI come from the germline V gene. The CDR3 runs to 15 residues. The CDR3 loop is CASSYSYGTGLEAFF. CDR3 DNA: TGTGCCAGCAGTTACTCGTACGGGACAGGGTTAGAAGCTTTCTTT.

This clonotype has a count of ten or more. This chain connects TRBV7-9 to TRBJ1-1, with 9 positions matching TRBD1. Looked up from germline, CDR1 is SEHNR and CDR2 is FQNEAQ (reference sequence). The CDR3 is 15 amino acids. V lost 1 base to trimming and J lost 8 bases; unmatched junction nucleotides: 8. CDR3 bases: TGTGCCAGCAGCTTAGTAGGGACAGGGAGTAGGGAAGCTTTCTTT. Its translation is CASSLVGTGSREAFF. Together with reference TRBV7-9 and TRBJ1-1, the CDR3 gives the full variable domain: DTGVSQNPRHKITKRGQNVTFRCDPISEHNRLYWYRQTLGQGPEFLTYFQNEAQLEKSRLLSDRFSAERPKGSFSTLEIQRTEQGDSAMYLCASSLVGTGSREAFFGQGTRLTVV.

This clonotype was seen a few times. The chain's CDR3 is CASSPQGSPGANVLTF. The CDR3 nucleotides are TGTGCCAGCAGTCCACAGGGTTCTCCTGGGGCCAACGTCCTGACTTTC. This chain connects TRBV27 to TRBJ2-6; D is possibly TRBD1 (6 bases). This CDR3 is 16 amino acids long. Per germline, CDR1 MNHEY and CDR2 SMNVEV (reference sequence). V gave up 5 bases and J gave up 2 bases, with 13 bases separating them.

This clonotype was recorded a few times. The J gene is TRBJ2-1, the V gene TRBV7-2; TRBD1 matches 9 bases. V lost 2 bases and J lost 7; bases outside the gene matches: 3. CDR3 size: 14 residues. Per the germline V gene, CDR1 is SGHTA and CDR2 is FQGNSA. This CDR3 is CASSLTTGGNEQFF. The DNA of the CDR3 is TGTGCCAGCAGCTTAACGACAGGGGGGAATGAGCAGTTCTTC. Full variable domain (remainder filled in from reference TRBV7-2 and TRBJ2-1): GAGVSQSPSNKVTEKGKDVELRCDPISGHTALYWYRQSLGQGLEFLIYFQGNSAPDKSGLPSDRFSAERTGGSVSTLTIQRTQQEDSAVYLCASSLTTGGNEQFFGPGTRLTVL.

This clonotype was seen many times. This chain links TRBV28 with TRBJ2-3, with D perhaps being TRBD1 or TRBD2 (7 bases each). The germline V and J ends were trimmed by 6 bases and 4 bases, with 17 bases remaining between them. Germline CDR1 and CDR2: MDHEN and SYDVKM. This CDR3 has 15 amino acids. This chain's CDR3 is CASSLTGRGADTQYF. DNA of the CDR3: TGTGCCAGCAGCTTGACAGGGAGGGGCGCAGATACGCAGTATTTT.

The chain couples TRBV7-6 to TRBJ2-7; 10 bases are shared with TRBD1. The length of the CDR3 is 17 residues. Germline CDR1 and CDR2: SGHVS and FNYEAQ. V shed 0 bases, J shed 2 bases, and the junction held 7 bases outside the gene matches. The CDR3 region has the DNA TGTGCCAGCAGCTTAGCGGTCCTCGGGACAGGGGCCTACGAGCAGTACTTC. It codes for CASSLAVLGTGAYEQYF. Combining the CDR3 with reference TRBV7-6 and TRBJ2-7 gives the whole variable domain GAGVSQSPRYKVTKRGQDVALRCDPISGHVSLYWYRQALGQGPEFLTYFNYEAQQDKSGLPNDRFSAERPEGSISTLTIQRTEQRDSAMYRCASSLAVLGTGAYEQYFGPGTRLTVT.

This clonotype was observed a few times. The chain links TRBV18 to TRBJ2-2; the D is unclear. Trimming took off 0 bases at V and 6 bases at J, with 8 bases between the two ends. The germline V gene encodes CDR1 KGHSH and CDR2 LQKENI. The CDR3 runs 14 residues. CDR3 amino acids: CASSPPTRAGELFF. For the CDR3, the DNA is TGTGCCAGCTCACCACCGACAAGGGCCGGGGAGCTGTTTTTT.

In DNA form, the CDR3 reads TGCGCCAGCAGCCAAGATTTCACAGGAAGCACAGATACGCAGTATTTT. Protein sequence: CASSQDFTGSTDTQYF. The rearrangement links TRBV4-3 to TRBJ2-3; D is perhaps TRBD1 (5 bases). The CDR3 runs to 16 residues. Per the germline V gene, CDR1 is LGHNA and CDR2 is YSLEER. V lost 0 bases, J lost 0 bases, and 10 bases lay in between.

This clonotype came up many times. This sequence joins TRBV2 and TRBJ2-4; a weak D match, TRBD2 (5 bases). Germline CDR1 SNHLY, CDR2 FYNNEI. The CDR3 has 16 amino acids. Trimming took off 3 bases at V and 1 base at J, with 13 bases between the two ends. The CDR3 protein is CASSDVRVEAKNIQYF. As DNA, the CDR3 is TGTGCCAGCAGTGACGTGAGGGTCGAGGCCAAAAACATTCAGTACTTC.

This clonotype was seen a few times. This sequence joins TRBV27 and TRBJ2-7, with D possibly being TRBD1 or TRBD2 (5 bases each). The CDR3 length is 15 residues. Trimming stripped 4 bases from V and 2 bases from J, with 15 bases between. In germline, CDR1 is MNHEY, CDR2 SMNVEV (reference sequence). CDR3 loop: CASSWDVSSTYEQYF. CDR3 nucleotides: TGTGCCAGCAGTTGGGACGTCTCTAGCACCTACGAGCAGTACTTC.

This rearrangement joins TRBV20-1 to TRBJ2-1, with 10 bases that match TRBD1. Germline V gene sequence: CDR1 DFQATT, CDR2 SNEGSKA (reference sequence). The CDR3 is 14 residues long. Unmatched junction bases numbered 6, after V lost 7 bases and J lost 3 bases. CDR3 sequence reads: CSGRTGGVYNEQFF. The CDR3 DNA reads as TGCAGTGGGCGGACAGGGGGAGTCTACAATGAGCAGTTCTTC.

This clonotype appeared a few times. The chain uses TRBV14 and TRBJ1-6; TRBD1 agrees at 8 bases. With 4 bases clipped from V and 6 bases from J, the junction kept 5 bases outside the gene matches. This CDR3 contains 15 residues. In germline, CDR1 is SGHDN, CDR2 FVKESK. The CDR3 bases are TGTGCCAGCAGCCGACGACAGGGGAGTAATTCACCCCTCCACTTT. It codes for CASSRRQGSNSPLHF.

The sample holds many counts of this clonotype. V usage is TRBV11-2 and J usage is TRBJ2-5; 7 bases match TRBD1. The germline V gene has CDR1 SGHAT and CDR2 FQNNGV. There are 13 residues in the CDR3. V gave up 4 bases and J gave up 3 bases; unmatched junction bases: 2. CDR3 coding DNA: TGTGCCAGCAGCTCGGGACAGAAAGAGACCCAGTACTTC. This codes for CASSSGQKETQYF.

This clonotype was recorded a few times. The chain employs TRBV13 and TRBJ1-5; the D gene is possibly TRBD1 (5 bases). Germline CDR1 reads PRHDT; CDR2 reads FYEKMQ (reference sequence). The germline V and J ends were trimmed by 8 bases and 5 bases, with 10 bases remaining between them. The CDR3 is 12 amino acids. As DNA, the CDR3 is TGTGCCAGCGCGATGGGGGATCAGCCCCAGCATTTT. Its protein is CASAMGDQPQHF.

This clonotype has a count of ten or more. The chain uses TRBV27 and TRBJ1-1; maybe TRBD1 (5 bases). Germline assignment: CDR1 MNHEY and CDR2 SMNVEV (reference sequence). This CDR3 has 15 amino acids. V gave up 0 bases and J gave up 4 bases, with 12 bases separating them. Here the CDR3 reads CASSLSWGMATEAFF. The CDR3 DNA follows: TGTGCCAGCAGTTTATCATGGGGGATGGCCACTGAAGCTTTCTTT.

This clonotype was counted only a few times. The gene calls are TRBV12-3 or TRBV12-4 and TRBJ2-7, with D unclear. The CDR3 contains 13 residues. Trimming cost V 2 bases and J 2 bases, with 7 bases left between them. The CDR3 sequence: CASSLILAYEQYF. The CDR3 DNA sequence: TGTGCCAGCAGTTTAATCCTCGCCTACGAGCAGTACTTC.

At least ten counts were recorded for this clonotype. The CDR3 loop reads CASSQVAAGGYNEQFF. For the CDR3, the DNA is TGCGCCAGCAGCCAAGTCGCGGCAGGGGGCTACAATGAGCAGTTCTTC. V is TRBV4-1 and J is TRBJ2-1, with 7 bases identical to TRBD1. J gave up 3 bases and V 1 base, and 6 bases lay outside the gene matches. The CDR3 has 16 residues. CDR1 is MGHRA, CDR2 YSYEKL, per germline.

At least ten counts were recorded for this clonotype. This chain joins TRBV24-1 and TRBJ2-7; possibly TRBD2 for D (5 bases). CDR3 length equals 15 residues. Trimming removed 4 bases from V and 3 bases from J, with 15 bases in between. Germline CDR1 and CDR2: KGHDR and SFDVKD. This CDR3 reads CATSDSADSRYEQYF. CDR3 nucleotides: TGTGCCACCAGTGACTCTGCGGACTCGCGCTACGAGCAGTACTTC.

The chain carries TRBV7-6 and TRBJ2-3, with 8 bases that match TRBD2. Germline CDR1 SGHVS, CDR2 FNYEAQ. After removal of 1 base from V and 0 bases from J, the junction contained 18 bases not matched to a gene. CDR3 length: 21 residues. The CDR3 region has the DNA TGTGCCAGCAGCTTAGTGTGGGCCGGGGGGGCCCCTACGGCTAGCACAGATACGCAGTATTTT. This encodes CASSLVWAGGAPTASTDTQYF.

This clonotype came up many times. This chain connects TRBV4-2 to TRBJ2-1, with 8 bases lining up with TRBD2. CDR1 LGHNA and CDR2 YNFKEQ come from the germline V gene. This CDR3 is built from 17 residues. V shed 3 bases and J 8 bases; nucleotides not matched to a gene: 15. The CDR3 nucleotides read TGTGCCAGCAGCCATGACCCTTCGCCGGGAGGGCCCGATGAGCAGTTCTTC. Translation gives CASSHDPSPGGPDEQFF.

This rearrangement joins TRBV11-2 to TRBJ2-1; possible D gene TRBD2, 6 bases. The V gene's germline CDR1 is SGHAT and CDR2 FQNNGV. V was clipped by 0 bases and J by 9 bases, with 21 bases between them. The CDR3 runs to 17 residues. The DNA of the CDR3 is TGTGCCAGCAGCTTAGATGTGGTCCGCGCGGGGCAGGGTGAGCAGTTCTTC. It translates to CASSLDVVRAGQGEQFF.

This clonotype turned up a few times. The chain has TRBV13 and TRBJ2-7; D possibly corresponds to TRBD2 (5 bases). The germline V and J ends were trimmed by 5 bases and 1 base, with 12 bases remaining between them. The CDR3 is 14 amino acids. CDR1 is PRHDT, CDR2 FYEKMQ, per germline (reference sequence). The CDR3 sequence is CASSLTRGSYEQYF. The CDR3 DNA reads as TGTGCCAGCAGCCTGACCCGGGGTTCCTACGAGCAGTACTTC.

This clonotype was observed at least ten times. This chain joins TRBV12-3 or TRBV12-4 and TRBJ1-2; D not certain. The CDR3 length is 12 residues. Trimming left V 5 bases short and J 8 bases short, with 12 bases between. CDR3 in DNA: TGTGCCAGCAGTGGGTATTCATACGGCTACACCTTC. Its translation: CASSGYSYGYTF.

The V call is TRBV5-6, the J call TRBJ2-5; D gene ambiguous. This CDR3 is built from 14 residues. The ends were cut back, 4 bases at V and 5 bases at J, with 15 bases in the middle. CDR1 SGHDT and CDR2 YYEEEE come from the germline V gene. CDR3 amino acids: CASSARGRAETQYF. The CDR3 DNA sequence: TGTGCCAGCAGCGCTCGCGGTAGGGCCGAGACCCAGTACTTC. The full variable domain, in which reference TRBV5-6 and TRBJ2-5 provide the parts outside the CDR3, is DAGVTQSPTHLIKTRGQQVTLRCSPKSGHDTVSWYQQALGQGPQFIFQYYEEEERQRGNFPDRFSGHQFPNYSSELNVNALLLGDSALYLCASSARGRAETQYFGPGTRLLVL.

This clonotype was seen many times. V gene TRBV24-1 combines with J gene TRBJ2-1, with TRBD1 matching 7 bases. The length of the CDR3 is 18 residues. CDR1 is KGHDR and CDR2 is SFDVKD in the germline V gene. Trimming removed 2 bases from V and 4 bases from J; junction bases left unmatched: 13. The CDR3 here is CATSDSSVGQGVYNEQFF. The CDR3 DNA follows: TGTGCCACCAGTGATTCGTCGGTCGGCCAGGGGGTATACAATGAGCAGTTCTTC.

This clonotype was recorded at least ten times. The J gene is TRBJ2-1, the V gene TRBV7-2; 8 bases match TRBD2. The CDR3 totals 14 residues. With V trimmed by 7 bases and J by 2 bases, 4 bases remained unmatched. Germline V gene lookup returns CDR1 SGHTA and CDR2 FQGNSA. For the CDR3, the DNA is TGTGCCAGCACCCTAGCGGGTGCCTACAATGAGCAGTTCTTC. Translated, it gives CASTLAGAYNEQFF.

The genes are TRBV5-6 and TRBJ2-7, with D possibly matching TRBD1 (5 bases). Germline V gene data show CDR1 as SGHDT and CDR2 as YYEEEE. Between the trimmed V and J ends, which lost 0 bases and 0 bases, there was a span of 13 bases. The length of the CDR3 is 16 residues. This CDR3 reads CASSLVGQANSYEQYF. DNA for the CDR3: TGTGCCAGCAGCTTGGTGGGGCAGGCGAACTCCTACGAGCAGTACTTC.

The chain uses TRBV19 and TRBJ2-3; 8 bases map to TRBD2. Germline V CDR1 and CDR2: LNHDA, SQIVND (reference sequence). This CDR3 is 15 amino acids long. V gave up 6 bases and J gave up 2 bases; unmatched junction bases: 7. CDR3 protein: CASRNPGRATDTQYF. CDR3 coding DNA: TGTGCCAGTAGAAACCCCGGGAGGGCCACAGATACGCAGTATTTT. The entire variable domain, with the rest obtained from reference TRBV19 and TRBJ2-3, is as follows: DGGITQSPKYLFRKEGQNVTLSCEQNLNHDAMYWYRQDPGQGLRLIYYSQIVNDFQKGDIAEGYSVSREKKESFPLTVTSAQKNPTAFYLCASRNPGRATDTQYFGPGTRLTVL.